The rows below give T cell receptor beta chains drawn from one sample of a study of shared clonotypes between healthy human individuals. TCRdb's table, derived via immunoSEQ multiplex PCR, lists solely in-frame clones and lacks some. The sample has millions of clones, 80% to 95% seen once; the top ten hold 0.39%. The sample was naive CD4+ T cells from PBMCs. These receptors were obtained from a man younger than 35 in good health. Some clones in this sample may be carry-over from other donors' samples. Both conserved end residues are part of each CDR3. A D gene is named only where the DNA matches it firmly. Some rows have no size entry. The others give once, few or many, or a class for an expanded clone.

clone size,V gene,J gene,D gene,CDR3 protein,CDR3 DNA
NA,TRBV5-4,TRBJ2-7,TRBD2,CASSSGTSGSRSYEQYF,TGTGCCAGCAGCTCTGGGACTAGCGGGAGTCGATCCTACGAGCAGTACTTC
NA,TRBV5-1,TRBJ2-7,TRBD2,CASSFASSGPYEQYF,TGCGCCAGCAGCTTCGCGTCTAGCGGTCCCTACGAGCAGTACTTC
NA,TRBV18,TRBJ1-3,NA,CASSPEQGGNTIYF,TGTGCCAGCTCACCAGAACAGGGTGGAAACACCATATATTTT
few,TRBV7-8,TRBJ1-1,NA,CASSLGSWDTEAFF,TGTGCCAGCAGCTTGGGATCCTGGGACACTGAAGCTTTCTTT
once,TRBV6-6,TRBJ1-2,NA,CASSTKPNYGYTF,TGTGCCAGCAGCACGAAACCTAACTATGGCTACACCTTC
NA,TRBV4-1,TRBJ1-1,NA,CASSLFFIGAGKTTEAFF,TGCGCCAGCAGCCTCTTCTTTATTGGGGCAGGGAAGACGACTGAAGCTTTCTTT
NA,TRBV18,TRBJ1-5,TRBD1,CASSPGTGNQPQHF,TGTGCCAGCTCACCGGGGACAGGCAATCAGCCCCAGCATTTT
NA,TRBV28,TRBJ1-1,NA,CASSLQAGRTEAFF,TGTGCCAGCAGTTTACAGGCAGGAAGGACTGAAGCTTTCTTT
NA,TRBV5-4,TRBJ2-5,TRBD1,CASSPGDRERETQYF,TGTGCCAGCAGCCCTGGGGACAGGGAGAGAGAGACCCAGTACTTC
NA,TRBV4-1,TRBJ2-5,NA,CASSQPGKRMETQYF,TGCGCCAGCAGCCAGCCCGGGAAGAGGATGGAGACCCAGTACTTC
NA,TRBV5-6,TRBJ2-7,NA,CASSFRGEGAEQYF,TGTGCCAGCAGCTTCCGTGGGGAAGGGGCCGAGCAGTACTTC
NA,TRBV5-1,TRBJ1-2,NA,CASSLTDGGYGYTF,TGCGCCAGCAGCTTGACCGACGGGGGCTATGGCTACACCTTC
NA,TRBV19,TRBJ1-5,NA,CASSRTVSGQPQHF,TGTGCCAGTAGCCGGACAGTTTCGGGGCAGCCCCAGCATTTT
NA,TRBV7-6,TRBJ1-2,NA,CASSLAGSPLGYTF,TGTGCCAGCAGCTTAGCGGGATCCCCTCTTGGCTACACCTTC
NA,TRBV28,TRBJ2-1,NA,CASSFQGSYNEQFF,TGTGCCAGCAGTTTTCAGGGTTCCTACAATGAGCAGTTCTTC
NA,TRBV2,TRBJ2-7,TRBD1,CASSVQQGTTYEQYF,TGTGCCAGCAGTGTTCAACAGGGGACCACCTACGAGCAGTACTTC
NA,TRBV7-3,TRBJ2-1,TRBD2,CASSFPGLAVNEQFF,TGTGCCAGCAGCTTTCCGGGACTAGCGGTTAATGAGCAGTTCTTC
NA,TRBV29-1,TRBJ1-1,NA,CSVVGGTEAFF,TGCAGCGTTGTAGGGGGCACTGAAGCTTTCTTT
NA,TRBV13,TRBJ2-3,NA,CASSLRGADTQYF,TGTGCCAGCAGCCTGAGAGGGGCAGATACGCAGTATTTT
NA,TRBV5-1,TRBJ2-2,NA,CASTATENTGELFF,TGCGCCAGCACGGCTACCGAAAACACCGGGGAGCTGTTTTTT
few,TRBV28,TRBJ1-2,NA,CASRIAIGANYGYTF,TGTGCCAGCAGGATAGCAATCGGGGCTAACTATGGCTACACCTTC
once,TRBV9,TRBJ2-7,NA,CASSVGQAANEQYF,TGTGCCAGCAGCGTAGGTCAGGCCGCCAACGAGCAGTACTTC
NA,TRBV5-1,TRBJ2-2,TRBD1,CASSPARQGAIGELFF,TGCGCCAGCAGCCCAGCAAGACAGGGGGCAATCGGGGAGCTGTTTTTT
few,TRBV7-9,TRBJ2-2,NA,CASSLPPGRGNTGELFF,TGTGCCAGCAGCCTGCCTCCGGGCAGGGGAAACACCGGGGAGCTGTTTTTT
NA,TRBV5-1,TRBJ2-2,NA,CASSLAANTGELFF,TGCGCCAGCAGCTTGGCGGCCAACACCGGGGAGCTGTTTTTT
NA,TRBV27,TRBJ2-3,TRBD2,CASRLAGITDTQYF,TGTGCTTCCCGGCTAGCGGGAATAACAGATACGCAGTATTTT
once,TRBV7-3,TRBJ2-3,TRBD1,CASSQLGQGVGDTQYF,TGTGCCAGCAGTCAGCTGGGACAGGGGGTCGGTGATACGCAGTATTTT
NA,TRBV28,TRBJ1-1,NA,CASSRGGHNTEAFF,TGTGCCAGCAGCCGGGGGGGACACAACACTGAAGCTTTCTTT
NA,TRBV7-9,TRBJ2-7,NA,CASSFGSSGDEQYF,TGTGCCAGCAGCTTCGGTTCCTCGGGCGACGAGCAGTACTTC
NA,TRBV11-3,TRBJ2-1,TRBD2,CASSLGTSGWGDEQFF,TGTGCCAGCAGCCTAGGGACTAGCGGATGGGGCGATGAGCAGTTCTTC
NA,TRBV15,TRBJ2-3,NA,CATRNSLSTDTQYF,TGTGCCACCAGAAATAGTTTGAGCACAGATACGCAGTATTTT
NA,TRBV6-5,TRBJ2-1,NA,CASSYRRGHNEQFF,TGTGCCAGCAGTTATAGGCGGGGCCACAATGAGCAGTTCTTC
few,TRBV7-9,TRBJ1-2,NA,CASSLARVGGYTF,TGTGCCAGCAGCTTAGCCAGGGTAGGAGGCTACACCTTC
once,TRBV29-1,TRBJ2-1,TRBD2,CSVEDRLAAFYNEQFF,TGCAGCGTTGAAGATCGGCTAGCGGCTTTCTACAATGAGCAGTTCTTC
NA,TRBV9,TRBJ2-7,NA,CASSVAGQEGYEQYF,TGTGCCAGCAGCGTAGCGGGTCAGGAGGGCTACGAGCAGTACTTC
NA,TRBV7-9,TRBJ2-7,NA,CASTGGQPSWVSYEQYF,TGTGCCAGCACCGGGGGACAGCCAAGCTGGGTGTCCTACGAGCAGTACTTC
NA,TRBV5-1,TRBJ2-7,NA,CASSSLVDSYEQYF,TGCGCCAGCAGCTCACTCGTGGATTCCTACGAGCAGTACTTC
NA,TRBV5-1,TRBJ2-7,NA,CASSLAGVRSYEQYF,TGCGCCAGCAGCTTGGCGGGAGTCCGCTCCTACGAGCAGTACTTC
NA,TRBV7-2,TRBJ1-3,NA,CASSVAPQGIPGNTIYF,TGTGCCAGCAGCGTAGCACCTCAGGGGATTCCTGGAAACACCATATATTTT
NA,TRBV6-5,TRBJ2-3,NA,CASSYAFSTDTQYF,TGTGCCAGCAGTTACGCATTTAGCACAGATACGCAGTATTTT
NA,TRBV9,TRBJ2-7,NA,CASSVGPGPYEQYF,TGTGCCAGCAGCGTAGGCCCAGGGCCCTACGAGCAGTACTTC
NA,TRBV5-1,TRBJ1-2,TRBD1,CASSPETGVYGYTF,TGCGCCAGCAGCCCGGAGACAGGGGTCTATGGCTACACCTTC
NA,TRBV7-2,TRBJ2-3,TRBD2,CASSRGLAGADTQYF,TGTGCCAGCAGCCGGGGACTAGCGGGAGCGGATACGCAGTATTTT
NA,TRBV7-9,TRBJ1-1,NA,CASSSSPGDTEAFF,TGTGCCAGCAGCTCGAGTCCAGGGGACACTGAAGCTTTCTTT
NA,TRBV28,TRBJ1-1,NA,CASSLILGVEAFF,TGTGCCAGCAGTTTAATTTTGGGGGTTGAAGCTTTCTTT
NA,TRBV2,TRBJ2-5,NA,CASSKQGGWQETQYF,TGTGCCAGCAGTAAACAGGGAGGGTGGCAAGAGACCCAGTACTTC
NA,TRBV28,TRBJ1-2,NA,CASSLAQGRYGYTF,TGTGCCAGCAGTTTAGCACAGGGACGATATGGCTACACCTTC
NA,TRBV5-4,TRBJ2-7,TRBD1,CASSPQGPGQGAREQYF,TGTGCCAGCAGCCCGCAGGGGCCGGGACAGGGGGCGAGGGAGCAGTACTTC